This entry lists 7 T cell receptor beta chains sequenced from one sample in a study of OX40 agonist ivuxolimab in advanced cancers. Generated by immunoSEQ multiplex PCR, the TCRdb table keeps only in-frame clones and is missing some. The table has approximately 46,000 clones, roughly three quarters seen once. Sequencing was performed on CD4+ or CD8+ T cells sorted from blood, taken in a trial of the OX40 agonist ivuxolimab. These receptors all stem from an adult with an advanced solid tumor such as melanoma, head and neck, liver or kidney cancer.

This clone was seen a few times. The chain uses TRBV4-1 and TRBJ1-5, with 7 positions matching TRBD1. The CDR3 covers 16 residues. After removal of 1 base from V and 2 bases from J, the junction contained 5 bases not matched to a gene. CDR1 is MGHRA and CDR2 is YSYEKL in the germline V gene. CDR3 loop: CASSQVKGQRNQPQHF. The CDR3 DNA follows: TGCGCCAGCAGCCAAGTGAAGGGACAGCGCAATCAGCCCCAGCATTTT.

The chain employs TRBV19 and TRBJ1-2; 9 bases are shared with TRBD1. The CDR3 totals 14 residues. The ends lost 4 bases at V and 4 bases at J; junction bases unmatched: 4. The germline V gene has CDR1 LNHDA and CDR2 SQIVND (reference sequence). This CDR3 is CASSTRQGGYGYTF. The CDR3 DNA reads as TGTGCCAGTAGTACCCGACAGGGGGGCTATGGCTACACCTTC.

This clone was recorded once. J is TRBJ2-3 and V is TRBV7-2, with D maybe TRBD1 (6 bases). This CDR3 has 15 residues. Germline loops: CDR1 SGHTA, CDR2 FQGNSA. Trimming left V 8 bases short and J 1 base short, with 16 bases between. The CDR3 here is CASLLTGKGTDTQYF. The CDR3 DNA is TGTGCCAGCCTCTTAACAGGGAAGGGCACAGATACGCAGTATTTT.

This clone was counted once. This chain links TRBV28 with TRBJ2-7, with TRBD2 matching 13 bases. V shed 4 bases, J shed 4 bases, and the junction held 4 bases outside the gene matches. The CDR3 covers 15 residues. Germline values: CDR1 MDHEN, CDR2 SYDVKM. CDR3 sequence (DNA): TGTGCCAGCAGTTCCGGACTAGCGGGAGCATACGAGCAGTACTTC. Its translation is CASSSGLAGAYEQYF. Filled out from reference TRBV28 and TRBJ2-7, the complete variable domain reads DVKVTQSSRYLVKRTGEKVFLECVQDMDHENMFWYRQDPGLGLRLIYFSYDVKMKEKGDIPEGYSVSREKKERFSLILESASTNQTSMYLCASSSGLAGAYEQYFGPGTRLTVT.

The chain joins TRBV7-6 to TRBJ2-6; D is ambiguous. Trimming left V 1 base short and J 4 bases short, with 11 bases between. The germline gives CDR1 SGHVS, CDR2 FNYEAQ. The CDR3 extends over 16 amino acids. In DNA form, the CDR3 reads TGTGCCAGCAGCTTAGGGCGGAGTTCAGGGGCCAACGTCCTGACTTTC. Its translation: CASSLGRSSGANVLTF.

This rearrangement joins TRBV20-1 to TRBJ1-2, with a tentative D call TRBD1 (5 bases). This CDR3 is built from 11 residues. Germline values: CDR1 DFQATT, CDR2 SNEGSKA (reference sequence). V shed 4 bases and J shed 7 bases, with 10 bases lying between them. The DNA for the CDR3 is TGCAGTGCTACGGGAGGGGCTGGCTACACCTTC. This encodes CSATGGAGYTF.

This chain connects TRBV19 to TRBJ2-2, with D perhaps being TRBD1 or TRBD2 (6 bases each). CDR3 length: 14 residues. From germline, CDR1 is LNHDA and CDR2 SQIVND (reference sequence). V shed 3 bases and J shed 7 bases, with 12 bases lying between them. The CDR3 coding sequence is TGTGCCAGTAGTATCTCGGGGGCTAACGGGGAGCTGTTTTTT. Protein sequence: CASSISGANGELFF.